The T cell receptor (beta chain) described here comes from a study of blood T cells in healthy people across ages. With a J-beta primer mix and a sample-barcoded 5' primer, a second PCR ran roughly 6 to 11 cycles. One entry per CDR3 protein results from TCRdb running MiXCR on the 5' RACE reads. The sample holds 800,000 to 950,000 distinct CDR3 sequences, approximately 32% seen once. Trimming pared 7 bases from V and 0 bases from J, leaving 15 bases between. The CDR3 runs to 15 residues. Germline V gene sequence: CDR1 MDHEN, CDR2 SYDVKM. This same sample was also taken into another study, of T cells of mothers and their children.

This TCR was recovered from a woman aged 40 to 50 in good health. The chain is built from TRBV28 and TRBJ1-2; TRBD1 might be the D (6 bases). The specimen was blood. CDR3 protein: CASNPPGQANYGYTF. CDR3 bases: TGTGCCAGCAACCCCCCGGGACAAGCTAACTATGGCTACACCTTC.